This entry features one T cell receptor beta chain sequence. Its antigen remains unidentified. This record belongs to a study of regulatory dendritic cells for organ transplantation. Broader study findings: Mature dendritic cells appeared to drive more memory CD8+ clonal expansion than regulatory ones. Resting memory CD8+ T cells held the most alloreactive clonotypes. Memory T cells were less diverse than naive, with memory CD8+ most oligoclonal.

V was pared by 3 bases and J by 4 bases, with 16 bases between. Germline V gene lookup returns CDR1 ENHRY and CDR2 SYGVKD. This CDR3 has 16 residues. The data were produced by immunoSEQ multiplex PCR, yet TCRdb's version contains in-frame clones alone and is incomplete. This repertoire shows approximately 29,000 clones, 80% to 85% found once; its top ten account for under 0.12%. The sequence was collected from a human donor in good health. This chain connects TRBV10-3 to TRBJ1-5; the D gene is possibly TRBD1 (5 bases). Sequencing used naive CD4+ T cells from blood. Described subset: CD45RA+ naive T cells. The CDR3 here is CAISEWDSQVNQPQHF. CDR3 nucleotide sequence: TGTGCCATCAGTGAATGGGACTCCCAGGTGAATCAGCCCCAGCATTTT.